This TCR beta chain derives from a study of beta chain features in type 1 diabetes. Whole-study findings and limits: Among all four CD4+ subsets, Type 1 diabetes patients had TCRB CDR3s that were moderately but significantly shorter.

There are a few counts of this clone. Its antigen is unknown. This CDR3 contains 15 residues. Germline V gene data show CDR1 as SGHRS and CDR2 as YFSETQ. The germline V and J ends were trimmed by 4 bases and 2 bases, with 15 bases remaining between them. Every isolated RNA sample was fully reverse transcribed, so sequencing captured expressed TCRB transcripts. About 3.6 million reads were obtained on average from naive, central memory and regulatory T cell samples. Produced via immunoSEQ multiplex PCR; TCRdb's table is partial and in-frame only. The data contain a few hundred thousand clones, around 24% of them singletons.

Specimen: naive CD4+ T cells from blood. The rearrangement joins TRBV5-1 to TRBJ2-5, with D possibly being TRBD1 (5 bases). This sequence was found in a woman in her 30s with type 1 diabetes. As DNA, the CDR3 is TGCGCCAGCAGCCCCCCCAGGGCACCTCAAGAGACCCAGTACTTC. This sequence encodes CASSPPRAPQETQYF.